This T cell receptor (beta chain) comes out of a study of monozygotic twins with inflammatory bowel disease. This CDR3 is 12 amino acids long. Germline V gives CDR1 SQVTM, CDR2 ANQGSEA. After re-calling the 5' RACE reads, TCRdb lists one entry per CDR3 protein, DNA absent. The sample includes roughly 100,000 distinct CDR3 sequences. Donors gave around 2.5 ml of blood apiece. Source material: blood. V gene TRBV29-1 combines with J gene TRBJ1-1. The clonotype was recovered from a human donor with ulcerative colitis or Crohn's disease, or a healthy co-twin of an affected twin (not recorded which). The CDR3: CSVERGYTEAFF.